These T cell receptor beta chains were read from a single sample in a study of early T cells in non-severe SARS-CoV-2 infection. Via MiXCR, TCRdb re-called the 5' RACE reads, giving one row per CDR3 protein. The sample comprises tens of thousands of distinct CDR3 sequences, approximately 4% of which are singletons, and 2.5% to 3.5% rests with the top ten. Sequencing was performed on whole blood. Receptors originate from an adult who was a healthcare worker with PCR-confirmed SARS-CoV-2 infection or an uninfected control (not recorded which). Both conserved end residues are part of each CDR3. D genes are given only for firm matches. Some rows mark clone size as missing; the rest say once, few, many or name a class of expanded clone.

d_gene	abundance	v_gene	j_gene	CDR3aa	CDR3nt
-	many	TRBV12-3/TRBV12-4	TRBJ1-6	CASSLGQNSPLHF	TGTGCCAGCAGTTTAGGGCAGAATTCACCCCTCCACTTT
-	many	TRBV2	TRBJ1-1	CASSWDPGRAFF	TGTGCCAGCAGTTGGGACCCGGGACGAGCTTTCTTT
-	-	TRBV12-3/TRBV12-4	TRBJ2-1	CASSLLAGSNEQFF	TGTGCCAGCAGTTTGTTGGCGGGATCCAATGAGCAGTTCTTC
-	many	TRBV6-5	TRBJ2-2	CASSGVEANTGELFF	TGTGCCAGCAGTGGGGTGGAGGCGAACACCGGGGAGCTGTTTTTT
-	few	TRBV12-3/TRBV12-4	TRBJ2-3	CASSLLVGGSTDTQYF	TGTGCCAGCAGTTTACTCGTGGGAGGCAGCACAGATACGCAGTATTTT
-	once	TRBV7-8	TRBJ2-3	CASGLARADTQYF	TGTGCCAGCGGCCTAGCGAGGGCAGATACGCAGTATTTT
TRBD1	many	TRBV18	TRBJ2-7	CASSRDRDYEQYF	TGTGCCAGCTCCCGGGACAGGGACTACGAGCAGTACTTC
TRBD1	many	TRBV28	TRBJ1-2	CASSDNRGRSYGYTF	TGTGCCAGCAGTGACAACAGGGGGCGAAGCTATGGCTACACCTTC
-	few	TRBV18	TRBJ2-7	CASSGASYEQYF	TGTGCCAGCTCAGGGGCCTCCTACGAGCAGTACTTC
-	many	TRBV24-1	TRBJ2-2	CATSDSGILNTGELFF	TGTGCCACCAGTGACTCCGGGATACTAAACACCGGGGAGCTGTTTTTT
-	many	TRBV29-1	TRBJ2-2	CSAQGRTGELFF	TGCAGCGCTCAAGGTCGGACCGGGGAGCTGTTTTTT
TRBD1	many	TRBV12-3/TRBV12-4	TRBJ2-7	CASSRDRGLYEQYF	TGTGCCAGCTCCCGGGACAGGGGGCTGTACGAGCAGTACTTC
TRBD1	many	TRBV7-3	TRBJ2-7	CASSPRDRGRYEQYF	TGTGCCAGCAGCCCTAGGGACAGGGGGCGTTACGAGCAGTACTTC
-	many	TRBV20-1	TRBJ1-2	CSAGGLGGYTF	TGCAGTGCTGGCGGACTAGGCGGCTACACCTTC
TRBD2	many	TRBV10-3	TRBJ2-5	CAISESASGLAAQETQYF	TGTGCCATCAGTGAGTCCGCTTCGGGACTAGCGGCCCAAGAGACCCAGTACTTC
TRBD1	many	TRBV12-3/TRBV12-4	TRBJ2-7	CASSTTGIEQYF	TGTGCCAGCAGTACGACAGGGATCGAGCAGTACTTC
-	many	TRBV29-1	TRBJ2-7	CSVEVGGTEGFKQYF	TGCAGCGTTGAAGTTGGGGGGACAGAAGGGTTCAAGCAGTACTTC
TRBD1	-	TRBV7-9	TRBJ1-4	CASGGQAAEKLFF	TGTGCCAGCGGGGGACAGGCCGCTGAAAAACTGTTTTTT
-	many	TRBV11-2	TRBJ2-1	CASSQNNEQFF	TGTGCCAGCAGCCAAAACAATGAGCAGTTCTTC
-	-	TRBV7-9	TRBJ1-2	CASSSTVLRVDYGYTF	TGTGCCAGCAGCTCAACGGTCTTGAGGGTGGACTATGGCTACACCTTC
-	many	TRBV11-2	TRBJ2-7	CASSSAGLHYEQYF	TGTGCCAGCAGCTCCGCGGGACTTCACTACGAGCAGTACTTC
TRBD2	many	TRBV5-4	TRBJ2-2	CASSQTSPPLSGVNTGELFF	TGTGCCAGCAGCCAAACGTCACCTCCTCTGAGCGGGGTGAACACCGGGGAGCTGTTTTTT
-	many	TRBV7-6	TRBJ2-1	CASSLQSNEQFF	TGTGCCAGCAGCTTGCAGAGCAATGAGCAGTTCTTC
-	many	TRBV10-3	TRBJ1-6	CAIRSGGRASWNSPLHF	TGTGCCATCAGGAGCGGCGGACGGGCTAGTTGGAATTCACCCCTCCACTTT
-	many	TRBV18	TRBJ2-7	CASSPQDAGEQYF	TGTGCCAGCTCACCGCAGGACGCGGGTGAGCAGTACTTC
TRBD2	many	TRBV3-1	TRBJ2-1	CASSRLAGLYNEQFF	TGTGCCAGCAGCCGACTAGCGGGGCTCTACAATGAGCAGTTCTTC
TRBD2	-	TRBV10-3	TRBJ2-3	CAISEFSGAAGVEDTQYF	TGTGCCATCAGTGAGTTTTCAGGGGCAGCGGGAGTGGAAGATACGCAGTATTTT
-	many	TRBV7-9	TRBJ1-6	CASSLRGADSPLHF	TGTGCCAGCAGCCTTCGTGGGGCGGATTCACCCCTCCACTTT
-	many	TRBV12-3/TRBV12-4	TRBJ2-5	CASSSGFWETQYF	TGTGCCAGCAGTTCAGGGTTTTGGGAGACCCAGTACTTC
TRBD2	-	TRBV12-3/TRBV12-4	TRBJ2-1	CASSLERGARSYNEQFF	TGTGCCAGCAGTTTAGAGCGGGGGGCCCGCTCCTACAATGAGCAGTTCTTC
-	many	TRBV6-1	TRBJ1-5	CAVGESNQPQHF	TGTGCCGTAGGGGAAAGCAATCAGCCCCAGCATTTT
-	many	TRBV27	TRBJ2-7	CASRPAPAYEQYF	TGTGCCAGCAGGCCCGCCCCGGCCTACGAGCAGTACTTC
-	many	TRBV14	TRBJ2-7	CASSQVGDHEQYF	TGTGCCAGCAGCCAAGTCGGCGATCACGAGCAGTACTTC
-	many	TRBV29-1	TRBJ2-2	CSVEVVRVNTGELFF	TGCAGCGTTGAAGTGGTTAGGGTTAACACCGGGGAGCTGTTTTTT
-	many	TRBV6-5	TRBJ1-4	CASSYTSPGQSKKLFF	TGTGCCAGCAGTTACACATCCCCCGGTCAGTCGAAAAAACTGTTTTTT
TRBD2	many	TRBV11-2	TRBJ2-2	CASSFGLAGVTGELFF	TGTGCCAGCAGCTTTGGACTAGCGGGAGTAACCGGGGAGCTGTTTTTT
TRBD2	many	TRBV6-4	TRBJ2-3	CASSFEAGGGDTQYF	TGTGCCAGCAGTTTCGAAGCGGGGGGAGGAGATACGCAGTATTTT
-	few	TRBV20-1	TRBJ1-1	CSASHPLNTEAFF	TGCAGTGCTAGCCACCCCCTGAACACTGAAGCTTTCTTT
-	many	TRBV5-6	TRBJ1-5	CASSLAGINQPQHF	TGTGCCAGCAGCTTGGCGGGGATTAATCAGCCCCAGCATTTT